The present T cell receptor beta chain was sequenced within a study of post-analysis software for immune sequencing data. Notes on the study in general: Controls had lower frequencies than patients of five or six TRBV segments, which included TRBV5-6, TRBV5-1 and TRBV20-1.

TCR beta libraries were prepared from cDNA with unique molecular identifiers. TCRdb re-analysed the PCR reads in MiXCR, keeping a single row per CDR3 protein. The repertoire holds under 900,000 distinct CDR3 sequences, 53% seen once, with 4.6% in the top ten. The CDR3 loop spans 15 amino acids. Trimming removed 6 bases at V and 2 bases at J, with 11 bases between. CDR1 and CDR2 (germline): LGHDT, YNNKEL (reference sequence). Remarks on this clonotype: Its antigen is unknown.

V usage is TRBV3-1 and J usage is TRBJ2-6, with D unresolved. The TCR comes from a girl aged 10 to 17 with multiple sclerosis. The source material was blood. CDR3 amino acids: CASRPSGAGANVLTF. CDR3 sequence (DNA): TGTGCCAGCAGGCCCAGTGGAGCTGGGGCCAACGTCCTGACTTTC.